A selection of T cell receptor beta chains follows, all from one sample in a study of shared T cell receptors in the human thymus. Sequencing used immunoSEQ multiplex PCR; TCRdb keeps in-frame clones, though not all of them. The data contain about 660,000 clones, about 90% of them singletons. This same sample was also taken into another study, of human thymus T cells.

Sample: thymocytes. Receptor source: a boy under three years old with a congenital heart defect. Both conserved end residues are part of each CDR3. Fields, in order: D gene, V gene, clone size, J gene, CDR3 DNA, CDR3 protein. The D gene is left open where the match is weak. Part of the rows lack a size; the others show once, few, many or a class for expanded clones.

TRBD2,TRBV27,few,TRBJ2-7,TGTGCCAGCAGTTGGGATAGCGGGGGGCAAGGCTACGAGCAGTACTTC,CASSWDSGGQGYEQYF
NA,TRBV28,NA,TRBJ2-1,TGTGCCAGCAGTCCGAAGAATTTGGGCGGGCCGTTCTTC,CASSPKNLGGPFF
TRBD1,TRBV14,NA,TRBJ1-2,TGTGCCAGCAGCCAATTAACAGGGGCCTATGGCTACACCTTC,CASSQLTGAYGYTF
NA,TRBV7-2,NA,TRBJ2-5,TGTGCCAGCAGCTCACCGGGGGGCGGGGAGACCCAGTACTTC,CASSSPGGGETQYF
NA,TRBV11-1,NA,TRBJ1-5,TGTGCCAGCAAGAACAGGCTCCCCCTTAATCAGCCCCAGCATTTT,CASKNRLPLNQPQHF
NA,TRBV7-3,NA,TRBJ2-2,TGTGCCAGCAGCTTAATAGGGACATCGAACACCGGGGAGCTGTTTTTT,CASSLIGTSNTGELFF
NA,TRBV27,NA,TRBJ2-7,TGTGCCAGCAGCCCTCGTAGCTCCTACGAGCAGTACTTC,CASSPRSSYEQYF
TRBD1,TRBV23-1,NA,TRBJ2-1,TGCGCCAGCCCCGGTTACAGGGGCGACAATGAGCAGTTCTTC,CASPGYRGDNEQFF
NA,TRBV25-1,NA,TRBJ2-5,TGTGCCAGCAATGGCAGGGGAGAGACCCAGTACTTC,CASNGRGETQYF
NA,TRBV5-4,few,TRBJ1-1,TGTGCCAGCAGCTTTCGGGACACTGAAGCTTTCTTT,CASSFRDTEAFF
NA,TRBV18,NA,TRBJ2-3,TGTGCCAGCTCACCACGGGCAGGTTCAGATACGCAGTATTTT,CASSPRAGSDTQYF
NA,TRBV5-1,NA,TRBJ2-5,TGCGCCAGCAGCCCCGGACGTGGGGAGAAAGAGACCCAGTACTTC,CASSPGRGEKETQYF
NA,TRBV4-3,NA,TRBJ1-1,TGCGCCAGCAGCCCAAGCTTCCCCCCTCGAACTACAAACACTGAAGCTTTCTTT,CASSPSFPPRTTNTEAFF
NA,TRBV6-5,NA,TRBJ2-1,TGTGCCAGCAGGAGCCGCGATGAGCAGTTCTTC,CASRSRDEQFF
TRBD2,TRBV6-1,NA,TRBJ2-1,TGTGCCAGCAGCCACAATCCCTTTTGGCGGGGGGTGAGGTTCTTC,CASSHNPFWRGVRFF
TRBD2,TRBV4-1,NA,TRBJ2-7,TGCGCCAGCAGCCAAGATCGAGGGACTAGTCCCGGCGAGCAGTACTTC,CASSQDRGTSPGEQYF
NA,TRBV6-5,NA,TRBJ1-6,TGTGCCACCTATGAGTCAAGCTCCTATAATTCACCCCTCCACTTT,CATYESSSYNSPLHF
TRBD2,TRBV10-3,NA,TRBJ2-1,TGTGCCATCAGTGAGTCACTAGCGGAATCCTCCTACAATGAGCAGTTCTTC,CAISESLAESSYNEQFF
TRBD1,TRBV4-1,once,TRBJ2-7,TGCGCCAGCAGCCAACAACTGGGACAGGGGTACGAGCAGTACTTC,CASSQQLGQGYEQYF
TRBD1,TRBV4-3,NA,TRBJ2-2,TGCGCCAGCAGCCTCATGACAGGGGAAAGGGACGGGGAGCTGTTTTTT,CASSLMTGERDGELFF
NA,TRBV11-1,NA,TRBJ2-4,TGTGCCAGCAGCTTAGTTCTACAGGCCGGCCCTAGGAACATTCAGTACTTC,CASSLVLQAGPRNIQYF
TRBD2,TRBV6-5,NA,TRBJ2-2,TGTGCCAGCAGTTTAGCGGGAGGGAGGACCGGGGAGCTGTTTTTT,CASSLAGGRTGELFF
NA,TRBV28,NA,TRBJ1-1,TGTGCCAGCAGCCCCCAGGGGAGGAACACTGAAGCTTTCTTT,CASSPQGRNTEAFF
NA,TRBV4-2,NA,TRBJ2-3,TGTGCCAGCAGCCAACTAAAGGAGGGGCCCTTCACAGATACGCAGTATTTT,CASSQLKEGPFTDTQYF
TRBD2,TRBV27,NA,TRBJ2-4,TGTGCCAGCAGTTTAAAGTTTAGCGGGAGCGCCAAAAACATTCAGTACTTC,CASSLKFSGSAKNIQYF
TRBD1,TRBV15,few,TRBJ2-1,TGTGCCACCAGGGGGGACAGCAACAATGAGCAGTTCTTC,CATRGDSNNEQFF
TRBD1,TRBV27,NA,TRBJ2-4,TGTGCCAGCAGGGGACAGGGACGTCCGGGAAACATTCAGTACTTC,CASRGQGRPGNIQYF
NA,TRBV10-3,NA,TRBJ2-1,TGTGCCATCAGTTCCCGACAGGGAGGTGCCCCAGGGTTGTATGAGCAGTTCTTC,CAISSRQGGAPGLYEQFF
TRBD1,TRBV9,NA,TRBJ1-4,TGTGCCAGCAGTCATCGGACAGGCCCTAATGAAAAACTGTTTTTT,CASSHRTGPNEKLFF
NA,TRBV5-4,NA,TRBJ1-6,TGTGCCAGCAGCTTCAGTTGGGGAGTCAATAATTCCCCCCTCCACTTT,CASSFSWGVNNSPLHF
TRBD2,TRBV5-1,few,TRBJ2-2,TGCGCCAGCAGCGGGGGTAGCGGGTACACCGGGGAGCTGTTTTTT,CASSGGSGYTGELFF
TRBD1,TRBV7-8,NA,TRBJ2-7,TGTGCCAGCAGCGTCGGGACAGAAGACTACTACGAGCAGTACTTC,CASSVGTEDYYEQYF
TRBD2,TRBV27,NA,TRBJ2-1,TGTGCCAGCAGTTCCCCGGGACTAGCCCATGAGCAGTTCTTC,CASSSPGLAHEQFF
NA,TRBV20-1,NA,TRBJ2-2,TGCAGTGCTCCTAGCACCGGGGAGCTGTTTTTT,CSAPSTGELFF
TRBD1,TRBV7-9,NA,TRBJ2-7,TGTGCCAGCAGCATCTCGTACAACGGGGGGACAGGGCTCTACGAGCAGTACTTC,CASSISYNGGTGLYEQYF
NA,TRBV5-4,NA,TRBJ2-7,TGTGCCAGCAGCTTCGGTCCCCGACTGGGGCTGGACTACGAGCAGTACTTC,CASSFGPRLGLDYEQYF
NA,TRBV9,once,TRBJ2-6,TGTGCCAGCAGCGTAGTACGAGTCCCCCCCCGCTCTGGGGCCAACGTCCTGACTTTC,CASSVVRVPPRSGANVLTF
NA,TRBV5-6,NA,TRBJ1-4,TGTGCCAGCAGCCCTACAGCAAATAATGAAAAACTGTTTTTT,CASSPTANNEKLFF
NA,TRBV19,NA,TRBJ1-2,TGTGCCAGTAGTTCGACAGGCGAGAAGCGAAGGGGCTACACCTTC,CASSSTGEKRRGYTF
TRBD1,TRBV10-3,NA,TRBJ1-2,TGTGCCATCAGTGAGTCCCTTCCCATTGACAGGGGCTACCCACCTAACTATGGCTACACCTTC,CAISESLPIDRGYPPNYGYTF
TRBD1,TRBV5-6,few,TRBJ2-7,TGTGCCAGCAGCCGCGGCGGGACAGGGGACACCTACGAGCAGTACTTC,CASSRGGTGDTYEQYF
TRBD1,TRBV5-4,NA,TRBJ2-7,TGTGCCAGCACCTTTATAGCCCGGGACAGGGTCATCTACGAGCAGTACTTC,CASTFIARDRVIYEQYF
NA,TRBV19,once,TRBJ2-7,TGTGCCAGTAACTCCCTCCGACAGAGCTCCTACGAGCAGTACTTC,CASNSLRQSSYEQYF
NA,TRBV5-5,NA,TRBJ2-7,TGTGCCAGCAGCTCCCGGGACAAGACCTACGAGCAGTACTTC,CASSSRDKTYEQYF
TRBD1,TRBV15,NA,TRBJ2-7,TGTGCCACCAGCAGAATCTATTCTCCGGGACAGTACTACGAGCAGTACTTC,CATSRIYSPGQYYEQYF
TRBD1,TRBV7-9,NA,TRBJ2-2,TGTGCCAGCAGCTTACTGAGGGACAGGGGGAGTACCGGGGAGCTGTTTTTT,CASSLLRDRGSTGELFF